What follows is one T cell receptor beta chain and its context. Its antigen is not known. Other DNA sequences within the sample encode an identical CDR3. CDR3 length: 15 amino acids. The J segment lost 6 bases and the V segment lost 5 bases, leaving 7 bases of the junction unmatched. CDR1 is MNHEY, CDR2 SMNVEV, per germline (reference sequence). This specimen comes from a study of shared clonotypes between healthy human individuals. As for the study in general: Participating donors consisted of two women and a few men aged 18 to 49. Study-wide findings and caveats: Generation probability values for non-shared clonotypes were lower than those for clonotypes shared by all four donors.

Sequenced by immunoSEQ multiplex PCR; TCRdb stores in-frame clones only, minus some. Among about 820,000 clones, 80% to 95% were seen once, and the ten largest hold nearly 25%. The naive CD8 fraction comprised CD45RO-negative cells positively selected for CCR7 and excluded terminally differentiated effector memory CD45RA+ cells. The chain joins TRBV27 to TRBJ2-2; 9 bases match TRBD1. Sequencing was performed on naive CD8+ T cells sorted from blood. This TCR derives from a man aged 25-40 years in good health. CDR3 in DNA: TGTGCCAGCAGTCCCGGGACAGGGTTGGCCGGGGAGCTGTTTTTT. Amino acids: CASSPGTGLAGELFF.